This T cell receptor (beta chain) is drawn from a study of T-cell memory formation after mild COVID-19. V was trimmed by 7 bases and J by 2 bases, leaving 20 bases between them. The CDR3 totals 16 residues. CDR1 is MNHNY, CDR2 SVGAGI, per germline (reference sequence). cDNA libraries for TCR alpha and TCR beta, carrying sample barcodes and UMIs, came from 5'RACE with constant-segment primers. MiXCR was run by TCRdb on the 5' RACE reads, yielding one entry per CDR3 protein. There are about 82,000 distinct CDR3 sequences in the sample; around 13% occur only once, and 41% lies in the top ten. V usage is TRBV6-6 and J usage is TRBJ1-2, with a tentative D call TRBD1 (6 bases). The sample taken for sequencing was PBMCs or a T cell subset sorted from them (not recorded which). The clonotype originates from a young man who had mild COVID-19 (a few samples of this study predate the infection). Cell type and time point are not known. The CDR3 loop is CASTQTGWGANYGYTF. The CDR3 DNA reads TGTGCCAGCACCCAGACGGGGTGGGGGGCCAACTATGGCTACACCTTC.